This T cell receptor beta chain was profiled in a study of blood T cell repertoires in COVID-19. Across the study: Sources were T cells, B-cell-depleted T cells, or PBMCs; the material itself was cDNA or gDNA.

This CDR3 region has 14 residues. V lost 0 bases to trimming and J lost 12 bases, with 14 bases between them. The germline V gene has CDR1 KGHDR and CDR2 SFDVKD. Per the original data handling: Reference gene primer amplification gave estimated nucleated cell counts. The assay was immunoSEQ multiplex PCR, and TCRdb's table has in-frame clones only and misses some. Clone size and V and J calls were adopted from that table, with D and trimming inferred from the DNA. Of 250,000 or so clones listed, 80% to 90% were seen once; the top ten hold over 3%. Individuals drawn from under 30 US areas were roughly 18 to 100 years old.

This receptor was taken from a woman aged 40-49 years who had been exposed to COVID-19. The rearrangement uses TRBV24-1 and TRBJ2-1; no reliable D call. The sequencing input was PBMCs or T cells enriched from blood (not recorded which). The CDR3 DNA reads TGTGCCACCAGTGATTTGGGCGGAACGAGAGGGCAGTTCTTC. This sequence encodes CATSDLGGTRGQFF.